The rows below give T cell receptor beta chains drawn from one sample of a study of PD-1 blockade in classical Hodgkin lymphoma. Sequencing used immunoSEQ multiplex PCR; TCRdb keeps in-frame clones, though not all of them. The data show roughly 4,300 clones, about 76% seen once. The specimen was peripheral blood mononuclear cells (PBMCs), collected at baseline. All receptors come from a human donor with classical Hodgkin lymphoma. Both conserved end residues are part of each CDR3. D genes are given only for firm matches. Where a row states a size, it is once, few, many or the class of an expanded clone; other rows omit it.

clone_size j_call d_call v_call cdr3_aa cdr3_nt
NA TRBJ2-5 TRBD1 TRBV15 CATSRDGTEETQYF TGTGCCACCAGCAGAGATGGGACAGAAGAGACCCAGTACTTC
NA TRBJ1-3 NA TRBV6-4 CASSYRAKHSGNTIYF TGTGCCAGCAGCTATAGGGCGAAACACTCTGGAAACACCATATATTTT
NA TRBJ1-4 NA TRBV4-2 CASSQDGGRGFERATNEKLFF TGTGCCAGCAGCCAAGATGGGGGTCGGGGGTTCGAGAGAGCAACTAATGAAAAACTGTTTTTT
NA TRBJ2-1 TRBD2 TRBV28 CATISELAGVGSYNEQFF TGTGCCACCATCTCTGAACTAGCGGGAGTCGGCTCCTACAATGAGCAGTTCTTC
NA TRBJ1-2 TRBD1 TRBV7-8 CASSLALTGFYGYTF TGTGCCAGCAGCTTAGCGTTGACAGGGTTTTATGGCTACACCTTC
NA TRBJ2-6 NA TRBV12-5 CASGSGSAGQSRANVLTF TGTGCTAGTGGTTCGGGAAGTGCAGGACAAAGTCGGGCCAACGTCCTGACTTTC
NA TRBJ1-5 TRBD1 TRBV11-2 CASSDEGQGDQPQHF TGTGCCAGCAGCGATGAGGGACAGGGAGATCAGCCCCAGCATTTT
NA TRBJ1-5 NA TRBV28 CASTRTGALMAQHF TGTGCCAGCACCCGGACGGGAGCTCTTATGGCCCAGCATTTT
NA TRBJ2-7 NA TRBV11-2 CASSSLEVSYEQYF TGTGCCAGCAGCTCCCTCGAGGTTTCCTACGAGCAGTACTTC
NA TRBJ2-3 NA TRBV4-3 CASSQDGWGGRDTQYF TGCGCCAGCAGCCAAGATGGTTGGGGGGGGCGAGATACGCAGTATTTT
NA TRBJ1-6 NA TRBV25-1 CASSEYDRLNSPLHF TGTGCCAGCAGTGAATATGACAGATTAAATTCACCCCTCCACTTT
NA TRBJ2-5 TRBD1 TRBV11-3 CASSLGRTGGASETQYF TGTGCCAGCAGCTTAGGCCGAACAGGGGGCGCGAGCGAGACCCAGTACTTC
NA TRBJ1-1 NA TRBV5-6 CASSLVGQGRYTFEAFF TGTGCCAGCAGCTTGGTGGGGCAGGGAAGATATACGTTTGAAGCTTTCTTT
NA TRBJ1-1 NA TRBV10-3 CAISESLGTNTEAFF TGTGCCATCAGTGAATCCCTCGGAACGAACACTGAAGCTTTCTTT
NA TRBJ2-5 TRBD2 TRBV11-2 CASSSGLAIPETQYF TGTGCCAGCAGCTCCGGACTAGCGATCCCAGAGACCCAGTACTTC
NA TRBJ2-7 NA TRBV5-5 CASSLYGEGSYEQYF TGTGCCAGCAGCTTATACGGGGAAGGCTCCTACGAGCAGTACTTC
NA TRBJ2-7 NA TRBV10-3 CAISESQGWDEQYF TGTGCCATCAGTGAGTCGCAGGGGTGGGACGAGCAGTACTTC
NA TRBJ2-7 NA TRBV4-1 CASSQGLISYEQYF TGCGCCAGCAGCCAGGGACTGATATCCTACGAGCAGTACTTC
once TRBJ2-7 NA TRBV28 CASSFNPGQGPLEQYF TGTGCCAGCAGTTTCAACCCCGGGCAGGGTCCCCTCGAGCAGTACTTC
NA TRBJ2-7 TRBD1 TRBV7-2 CASSLGQGIREQYF TGTGCCAGCAGCTTGGGACAGGGTATTAGGGAGCAGTACTTC
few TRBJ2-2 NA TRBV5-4 CASSLEDLSGELFF TGTGCCAGCAGCTTGGAGGACCTGTCCGGGGAGCTGTTTTTT
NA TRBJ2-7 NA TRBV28 CASSHPRGATLTYEQYF TGTGCCAGCAGCCACCCCCGCGGGGCGACCCTTACCTACGAGCAGTACTTC
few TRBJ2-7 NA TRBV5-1 CASSASGAVYEQYF TGCGCCAGCAGCGCGTCAGGGGCTGTCTACGAGCAGTACTTC
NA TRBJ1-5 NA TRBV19 CASTQVGRLNQPQHF TGTGCCAGTACCCAGGTAGGCAGACTCAATCAGCCCCAGCATTTT
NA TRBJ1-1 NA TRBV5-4 CASSLEGGRANTEAFF TGTGCCAGCAGCTTGGAAGGCGGGAGAGCGAACACTGAAGCTTTCTTT
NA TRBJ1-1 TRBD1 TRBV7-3 CASSDRQGAEAFF TGTGCCAGCAGCGATAGACAGGGGGCTGAAGCTTTCTTT
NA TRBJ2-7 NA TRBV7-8 CASSLEFEQYF TGTGCCAGCAGCTTAGAGTTCGAGCAGTACTTC
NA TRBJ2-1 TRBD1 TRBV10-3 CATETRTGQGYNEQFF TGTGCCACCGAGACGCGGACAGGACAAGGATACAATGAGCAGTTCTTC
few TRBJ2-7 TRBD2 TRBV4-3 CASSHSSGGIPYEQYF TGCGCCAGCAGCCACTCATCCGGGGGGATCCCCTACGAGCAGTACTTC
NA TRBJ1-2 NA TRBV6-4 CASSDSRDGSYYGYTF TGTGCCAGCAGTGACTCCCGGGACGGTTCCTACTATGGCTACACCTTC
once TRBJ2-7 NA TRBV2 CASSVQGYIPYEQYF TGTGCCAGCAGTGTGCAGGGCTACATCCCCTACGAGCAGTACTTC
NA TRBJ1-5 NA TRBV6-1 CASSVAPGPNNQPQHF TGTGCCAGCAGTGTGGCCCCAGGGCCCAACAATCAGCCCCAGCATTTT
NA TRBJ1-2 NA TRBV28 CASSSPKSRGIYGYTF TGTGCCAGCAGTTCCCCAAAGAGTCGAGGAATCTATGGCTACACCTTC